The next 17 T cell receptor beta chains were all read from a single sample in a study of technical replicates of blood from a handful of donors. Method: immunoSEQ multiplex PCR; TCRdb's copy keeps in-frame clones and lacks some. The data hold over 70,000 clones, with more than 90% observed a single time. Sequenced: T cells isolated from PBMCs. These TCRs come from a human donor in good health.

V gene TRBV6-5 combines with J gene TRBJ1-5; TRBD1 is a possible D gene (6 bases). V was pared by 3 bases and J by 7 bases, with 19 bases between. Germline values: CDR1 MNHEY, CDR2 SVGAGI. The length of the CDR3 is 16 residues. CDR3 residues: CASSYSMQGLGQPQHF. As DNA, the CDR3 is TGTGCCAGCAGTTATTCTATGCAGGGGTTAGGGCAGCCCCAGCATTTT.

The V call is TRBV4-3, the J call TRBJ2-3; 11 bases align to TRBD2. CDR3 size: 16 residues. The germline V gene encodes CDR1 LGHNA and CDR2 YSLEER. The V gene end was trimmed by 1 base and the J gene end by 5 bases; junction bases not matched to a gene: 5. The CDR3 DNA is TGCGCCAGCAGCCAAGTACTAGCGGGAGCTGAAGATACGCAGTATTTT. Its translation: CASSQVLAGAEDTQYF.

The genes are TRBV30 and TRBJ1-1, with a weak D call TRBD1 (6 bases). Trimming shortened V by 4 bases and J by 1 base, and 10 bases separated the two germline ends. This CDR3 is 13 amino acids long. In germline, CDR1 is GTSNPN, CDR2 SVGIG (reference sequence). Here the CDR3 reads CAWMTGWNTEAFF. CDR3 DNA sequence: TGTGCCTGGATGACAGGATGGAACACTGAAGCTTTCTTT.

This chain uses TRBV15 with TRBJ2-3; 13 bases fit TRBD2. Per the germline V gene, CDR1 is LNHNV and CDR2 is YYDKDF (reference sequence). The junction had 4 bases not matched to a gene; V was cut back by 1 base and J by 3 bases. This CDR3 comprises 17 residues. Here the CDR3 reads CATSRGLAGGRTDTQYF. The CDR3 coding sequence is TGTGCCACCAGCAGAGGACTAGCGGGAGGTCGGACAGATACGCAGTATTTT.

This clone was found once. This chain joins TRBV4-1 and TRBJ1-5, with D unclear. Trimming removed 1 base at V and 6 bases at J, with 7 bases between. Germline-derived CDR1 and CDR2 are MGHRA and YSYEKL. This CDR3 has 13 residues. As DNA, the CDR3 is TGCGCCAGCAGCCAAGGTACTATTCAGCCCCAGCATTTT. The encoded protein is CASSQGTIQPQHF.

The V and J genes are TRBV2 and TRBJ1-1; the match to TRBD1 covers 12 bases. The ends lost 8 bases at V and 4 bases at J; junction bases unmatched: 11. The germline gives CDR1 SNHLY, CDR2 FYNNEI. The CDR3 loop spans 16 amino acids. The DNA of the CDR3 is TGTGCCAGCGGCGGGGGACAGGGGGCCCTTCTCACTGAAGCTTTCTTT. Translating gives CASGGGQGALLTEAFF.

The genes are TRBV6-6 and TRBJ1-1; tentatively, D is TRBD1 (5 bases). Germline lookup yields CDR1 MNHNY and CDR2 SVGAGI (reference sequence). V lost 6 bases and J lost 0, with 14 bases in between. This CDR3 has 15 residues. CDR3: CASREQTAMNTEAFF. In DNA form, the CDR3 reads TGTGCCAGCAGGGAACAGACAGCTATGAACACTGAAGCTTTCTTT.

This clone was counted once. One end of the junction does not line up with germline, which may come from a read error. The CDR3 sequence is CASSIGAGGAGYTF. The CDR3 DNA follows: TGTGCCAGTAGCATAGGGGCAGGGGGCGCTGGCTACACCTTC. The chain joins TRBV19 to TRBJ1-2; 8 positions agree with TRBD1. From germline, CDR1 is LNHDA and CDR2 SQIVND (reference sequence). The CDR3 totals 14 residues.

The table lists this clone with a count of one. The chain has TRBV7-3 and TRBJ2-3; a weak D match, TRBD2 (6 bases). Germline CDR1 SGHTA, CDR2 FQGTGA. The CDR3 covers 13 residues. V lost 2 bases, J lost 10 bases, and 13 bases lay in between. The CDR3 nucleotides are TGTGCCAGCAGCTTATTTGGCGGGGAAGCGCAGTATTTT. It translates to CASSLFGGEAQYF. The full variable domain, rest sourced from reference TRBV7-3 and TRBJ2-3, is GAGVSQTPSNKVTEKGKYVELRCDPISGHTALYWYRQSLGQGPEFLIYFQGTGAADDSGLPNDRFFAVRPEGSVSTLKIQRTERGDSAVYLCASSLFGGEAQYFGPGTRLTVL.

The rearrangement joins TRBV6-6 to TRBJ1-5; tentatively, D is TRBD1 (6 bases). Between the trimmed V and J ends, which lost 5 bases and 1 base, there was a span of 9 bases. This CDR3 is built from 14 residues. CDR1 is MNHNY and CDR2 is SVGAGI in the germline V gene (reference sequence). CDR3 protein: CASSRQGSNQPQHF. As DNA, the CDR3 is TGTGCCAGCAGTCGTCAGGGGAGCAATCAGCCCCAGCATTTT.

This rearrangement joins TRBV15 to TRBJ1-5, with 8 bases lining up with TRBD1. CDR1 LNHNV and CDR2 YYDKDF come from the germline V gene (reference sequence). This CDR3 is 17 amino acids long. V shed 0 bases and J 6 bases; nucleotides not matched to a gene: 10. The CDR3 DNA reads TGTGCCACCAGCAGAGATAGAGGGCAGGGGGCGGGTCAGCCCCAGCATTTT. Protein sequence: CATSRDRGQGAGQPQHF. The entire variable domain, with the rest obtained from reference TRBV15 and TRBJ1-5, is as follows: DAMVIQNPRYQVTQFGKPVTLSCSQTLNHNVMYWYQQKSSQAPKLLFHYYDKDFNNEADTPDNFQSRRPNTSFCFLDIRSPGLGDTAMYLCATSRDRGQGAGQPQHFGDGTRLSIL.

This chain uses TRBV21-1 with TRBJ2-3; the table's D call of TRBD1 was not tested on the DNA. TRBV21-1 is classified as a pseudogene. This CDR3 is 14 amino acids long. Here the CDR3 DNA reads TGTGCCAGCAGCCCAAGGACAGGGCAAGATACGCAGTATTTT. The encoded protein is CASSPRTGQDTQYF.

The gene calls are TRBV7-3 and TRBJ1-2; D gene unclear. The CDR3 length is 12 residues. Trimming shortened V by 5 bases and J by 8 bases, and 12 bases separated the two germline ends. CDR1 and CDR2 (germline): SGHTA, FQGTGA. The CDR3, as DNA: TGTGCCAGCAGCCTCCCCGGGAGCGGCTACACCTTC. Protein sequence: CASSLPGSGYTF.

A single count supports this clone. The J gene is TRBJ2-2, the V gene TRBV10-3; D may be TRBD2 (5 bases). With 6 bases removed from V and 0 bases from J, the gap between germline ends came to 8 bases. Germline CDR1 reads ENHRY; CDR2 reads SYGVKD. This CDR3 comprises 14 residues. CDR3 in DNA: TGTGCCATCAGATTAGCGACGAACACCGGGGAGCTGTTTTTT. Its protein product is CAIRLATNTGELFF.

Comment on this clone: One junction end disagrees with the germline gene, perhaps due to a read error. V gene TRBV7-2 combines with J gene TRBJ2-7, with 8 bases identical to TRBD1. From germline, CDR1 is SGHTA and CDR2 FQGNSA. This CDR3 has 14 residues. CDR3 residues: CASSLDRGSYEQYF. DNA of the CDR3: TGTGCCAGCAGTTTAGACAGGGGCTCCTACGAGCAGTACTTC.

CDR3 in amino acids: CASSPLQGDSNQPQHF. In DNA form, the CDR3 reads TGCGCCAGCAGCCCTCTACAGGGGGATAGCAATCAGCCCCAGCATTTT. The J gene is TRBJ1-5, the V gene TRBV4-1; TRBD1 agrees at 8 bases. With 4 bases clipped from V and 0 bases from J, the junction kept 5 bases outside the gene matches. The CDR3 length is 16 residues. Germline values: CDR1 MGHRA, CDR2 YSYEKL.

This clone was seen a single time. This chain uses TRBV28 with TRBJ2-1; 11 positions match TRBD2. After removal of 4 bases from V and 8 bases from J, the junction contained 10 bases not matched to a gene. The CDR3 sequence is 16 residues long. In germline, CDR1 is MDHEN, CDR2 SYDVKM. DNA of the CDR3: TGTGCCAGCAGTTCCATGTTAGCGGGAGGGAGCGATGAGCAGTTCTTC. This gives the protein CASSSMLAGGSDEQFF.